This paragraph covers one T cell receptor (beta chain) sequence. Its antigen target is currently unknown. Base qualities were left out, and no much larger clone turns up one base away. Taken with the paper, the label for time point translates to: about 28 days (+/-7) after the second vaccine dose. The treatment or condition label on this specimen signifies: meningococcal conjugate vaccine given as trial control. Vaccinee samples came from UK trials COV001 and COV002, including a single-blind randomized controlled phase 2/3 trial of AZD1222 (ChAdOx1 nCoV-19) in healthy adults. Trial participant PBMC samples were collected at day 0 and day 28 after the second dose for TCRbeta chain sequencing. This specimen belongs to a study of T cell responses to AZD1222 COVID-19 vaccine (dated by TCRdb to about 2021). Regarding the research as a whole: TCR sequencing was performed for over 230 trial participants, of whom roughly 200 were given two doses of AZD1222 and some 26 were given two doses of MenACWY control vaccine. Enrollment into the trials was organized by age into subgroups of 18-55, 56-69 and 70-plus years, and those subgroups contained roughly 150, 30 and 60 TCR-sequenced participants, respectively. What the work shows at the level of the full study, not this receptor alone: No day 14 peak-response samples were available, so repertoires were characterized only after the peak T cell response. The 56-69-year group was small, and its depth increase did not reach significance, likely because of low power. Only six AZD1222 recipients were SARS-CoV-2 seropositive at baseline, limiting conclusions about previously exposed vaccinees. Epitopes outside the regions mutated in the B.1.351 and B.1.1.7 variants were reportedly recognized by nearly half of the unique spike-specific TCRs. The whole spike protein was spanned by vaccine-associated CD4 TCRs, and dominant responses were seen in regions 160-218 and 743-854. Participants were mostly white British, with more females than males. The authors suggested clonal diversity may have been underestimated. Spike-specific TCR breadth and depth rose significantly after two AZD1222 doses compared with day 0 and with MenACWY recipients.

The CDR3 regions of human TCRbeta chains were analyzed by immunosequencing. The authors processed their data as follows. TCRs in the repertoires were compared against a reference library of SARS-CoV-2-specific TCRs that had been generated with the MIRA antigen-specificity platform. Breadth was defined as the fraction of unique TCRs that were SARS-CoV-2-associated. Depth was defined as the fraction of total T cells that were SARS-CoV-2-associated. Using the MIRA data, each spike-specific TCR was assigned both to the spike region to which the TCR was reactive and to a CD4 or CD8 class. Log10-transformed breadth and depth values were compared by one-way ANOVA with Sidak's multiple comparisons tests. Sourced from immuneACCESS, this table was stored by TCRdb with only in-frame sequences that have V and J called. A share of the clones is absent; for the studies checked, an unresolved V gene accounts for under half, and the remainder has no known explanation. D and trimming come from the DNA, and the V and J calls and clone size come from that table. The sample table records about 180,000 clones; 90% to 95% of these occur just once. 1% of the sample comes from the top ten.

CDR1 SGHRS and CDR2 YFSETQ are derived from the germline V gene. Clipping removes 0 bases from V and 0 bases from J, with 0 as the unmatched junction base count. The CDR3 holds 16 amino acids from the cysteine to the phenylalanine. Only the CDR3 region is kept as DNA, spanning 48 bases read in frame from base 1. This receptor chain uses TRBV5-1 and TRBJ1-4; 9 junctional bases match TRBD1. Material: peripheral blood, obtained 28 days after the second dose of the MenACWY control vaccine. The sequence came from an adult who received the MenACWY meningococcal vaccine as a control. The DNA sequence is as follows: TGCGCCAGCAGCTTGGGACAGGGGGCAACTAATGAAAAACTGTTTTTT. It codes for CASSLGQGATNEKLFF.